A selection of T cell receptor beta chains follows, all from one sample in a study of blood T cells in healthy people across ages. TCRdb recomputed calls from the 5' RACE reads with MiXCR, one row per CDR3 protein. The sample yields about 750,000 distinct CDR3 sequences, about 53% seen once. Sequencing was performed on blood. The receptor source for this set is a man aged 80 or over in good health. Both conserved end residues are part of each CDR3. D genes are given only for firm matches. A clone size is listed for some rows: how often the clone was seen (once, few, many), or a class if it is expanded.

CDR3aa,CDR3nt,abundance,len,j_gene,v_gene,d_gene
CASSLGGTTTGELFF,TGTGCCAGCAGCTTAGGAGGGACTACCACCGGGGAGCTGTTTTTT,-,15,TRBJ2-2,TRBV7-2,TRBD2
CASSERAYNYGYTF,TGTGCCAGCAGTGAACGGGCTTATAACTATGGCTACACCTTC,-,14,TRBJ1-2,TRBV25-1,-
CASSEDSFGSGYTF,TGTGCCAGCAGTGAGGACAGCTTTGGAAGCGGCTACACCTTC,-,14,TRBJ1-2,TRBV6-5,-
CATSRDLVGVIPGELFF,TGTGCCACCAGCAGAGATTTGGTGGGAGTAATTCCCGGGGAGCTGTTTTTT,-,17,TRBJ2-2,TRBV15,-
CSARAGQGKETQYF,TGCAGTGCTAGGGCGGGACAGGGAAAAGAGACCCAGTACTTC,-,14,TRBJ2-5,TRBV20-1,TRBD1
CAISDMAREQFF,TGTGCCATCAGTGATATGGCTCGGGAGCAGTTCTTC,-,12,TRBJ2-1,TRBV10-3,-
CASSPSGEKLFF,TGTGCCAGCTCACCATCCGGCGAAAAACTGTTTTTT,-,12,TRBJ1-4,TRBV18,-
CATIRGTGPPYEQYF,TGTGCCACTATACGGGGGACAGGCCCCCCTTACGAGCAGTACTTC,-,15,TRBJ2-7,TRBV28,TRBD1
CASSLGSFDNEQYF,TGCGCCAGCAGCTTGGGGTCCTTCGACAATGAGCAGTACTTC,-,14,TRBJ2-4,TRBV5-1,-
CSVEPLPNYGYTF,TGCAGCGTTGAGCCACTCCCTAACTATGGCTACACCTTC,-,13,TRBJ1-2,TRBV29-1,-
CASSPRAGLANEQFF,TGTGCCAGCAGCCCCCGGGCGGGACTAGCGAATGAGCAGTTCTTC,-,15,TRBJ2-1,TRBV9,TRBD2
CASSQGRTGLAEQFF,TGTGCCAGCAGCCAAGGACGGACAGGGTTGGCTGAGCAGTTCTTC,-,15,TRBJ2-1,TRBV3-1,TRBD1
CATIGRNEQYF,TGTGCCACCATTGGGCGGAACGAGCAGTACTTC,few,11,TRBJ2-7,TRBV27,-
CSVVEEDRYAYF,TGCAGCGTTGTTGAGGAAGACAGATACGCGTATTTT,-,12,TRBJ2-3,TRBV29-1,-
CASSLDRGGYGYTF,TGTGCCAGCAGCTTAGACAGGGGTGGCTATGGCTACACCTTC,-,14,TRBJ1-2,TRBV7-6,TRBD1
CATSDFPRTNEQFF,TGTGCCACCAGTGATTTCCCTAGGACCAATGAGCAGTTCTTC,-,14,TRBJ2-1,TRBV24-1,-
CASGGTGYYGYTF,TGTGCCAGCGGAGGGACAGGATATTATGGCTACACCTTC,-,13,TRBJ1-2,TRBV2,TRBD1
CSARKSGKETQYF,TGCAGTGCTAGAAAGTCTGGGAAAGAGACCCAGTACTTC,many,13,TRBJ2-5,TRBV20-1,-
CASSLGGDRGVDIQYF,TGTGCCAGCAGCCTTGGGGGGGACAGGGGAGTAGACATTCAGTACTTC,few,16,TRBJ2-4,TRBV7-2,TRBD1
CTSSPKAGVGADTQYF,TGTACCAGCAGCCCAAAAGCGGGAGTTGGTGCAGATACGCAGTATTTT,-,16,TRBJ2-3,TRBV6-6,TRBD2
CATADGAGDQPQHF,TGTGCCACCGCCGATGGGGCAGGGGATCAGCCCCAGCATTTT,-,14,TRBJ1-5,TRBV24-1,-
CASRTSGNNEQFF,TGTGCCAGCAGGACTAGCGGGAACAATGAGCAGTTCTTC,once,13,TRBJ2-1,TRBV6-2/TRBV6-3,TRBD2
CASSQDPGGSKNIQYF,TGTGCCAGCAGCCAAGATCCGGGGGGATCCAAAAACATTCAGTACTTC,few,16,TRBJ2-4,TRBV3-1,TRBD2
CSASPGGKGYEQYF,TGCAGTGCTAGTCCCGGCGGGAAGGGTTACGAGCAGTACTTC,few,14,TRBJ2-7,TRBV20-1,-
CASSYSRYRGPLYEQYF,TGTGCCAGCAGTTACAGCCGCTACAGGGGACCCCTCTACGAGCAGTACTTC,-,17,TRBJ2-7,TRBV28,TRBD1
CAWKGDSYSNYGYTF,TGTGCCTGGAAGGGGGACAGCTATTCTAACTATGGCTACACCTTC,-,15,TRBJ1-2,TRBV30,TRBD1
CASSPYDENSPLHF,TGTGCCAGCTCACCCTATGACGAGAATTCACCTCTCCACTTT,-,14,TRBJ1-6,TRBV18,-
CAISQPLAGHTDTQYF,TGTGCCATCAGTCAACCACTAGCGGGGCACACAGATACGCAGTATTTT,few,16,TRBJ2-3,TRBV10-3,TRBD2
CASSLGTSGIYEQFF,TGTGCCAGCAGCCTCGGGACTAGCGGGATCTATGAGCAGTTCTTC,-,15,TRBJ2-1,TRBV3-1,TRBD2
CASSFQGFYDEQFF,TGCGCCAGCAGCTTTCAGGGGTTTTACGATGAGCAGTTCTTC,-,14,TRBJ2-1,TRBV5-1,-
CASSYVAGGGNQPQHF,TGTGCCAGCAGTTACGTCGCAGGGGGCGGCAATCAGCCCCAGCATTTT,-,16,TRBJ1-5,TRBV6-2/TRBV6-3,TRBD1
CSANPPSGGETQYF,TGCAGTGCTAACCCCCCCTCAGGTGGAGAGACCCAGTACTTC,few,14,TRBJ2-5,TRBV20-1,-
CASSRLPGQGSEKLFF,TGTGCCAGCAGCCGCCTACCGGGACAGGGGTCTGAAAAACTGTTTTTT,-,16,TRBJ1-4,TRBV11-2,TRBD1
CATSSRFRRPGDEQYF,TGTGCCACCAGCAGCCGCTTTCGGAGGCCAGGCGACGAGCAGTACTTC,-,16,TRBJ2-7,TRBV15,-
CSVEDSGGRINEQFF,TGCAGCGTTGAAGATAGCGGCGGGAGGATAAATGAGCAGTTCTTC,few,15,TRBJ2-1,TRBV29-1,TRBD2
CASSLGAGGWETQYF,TGTGCCAGCAGCTTAGGGGCAGGGGGATGGGAGACCCAGTACTTC,-,15,TRBJ2-5,TRBV7-2,TRBD1
CASSPPGQTYEQYF,TGTGCCAGCAGCCCCCCGGGACAGACCTACGAGCAGTACTTC,few,14,TRBJ2-7,TRBV28,TRBD1
CASSSRGTGRYGWGTDTQYF,TGTGCCAGCAGCTCAAGGGGGACAGGGAGATACGGGTGGGGCACAGATACGCAGTATTTT,-,20,TRBJ2-3,TRBV7-9,TRBD1
CASRTLGGFNQPQHF,TGTGCCAGCAGAACACTAGGGGGCTTTAATCAGCCCCAGCATTTT,-,15,TRBJ1-5,TRBV6-6,TRBD1
CASSLEFGGQETQYF,TGTGCCAGCAGCTTAGAGTTTGGGGGCCAAGAGACCCAGTACTTC,-,15,TRBJ2-5,TRBV7-9,-
CASSLVRGSGANVLTF,TGTGCCAGCAGTTTAGTACGGGGCTCTGGGGCCAACGTCCTGACTTTC,few,16,TRBJ2-6,TRBV12-3/TRBV12-4,-
CASSFKGDVPAKQYF,TGTGCCAGCAGTTTCAAGGGTGACGTCCCCGCGAAGCAGTACTTC,-,15,TRBJ2-7,TRBV11-3,-
CATSRERGFRELFF,TGTGCCACCAGCAGAGAAAGGGGGTTCCGGGAGCTGTTTTTT,-,14,TRBJ2-2,TRBV15,-